These T cell receptor beta chains were read from a single sample in a study of regulatory dendritic cells for organ transplantation. Libraries were prepared by immunoSEQ multiplex PCR; TCRdb keeps only in-frame clonotypes and omits some of them. The data hold about 5,300 clones, with approximately 75% observed a single time. These receptors have no known antigen. Sequences were obtained from memory CD8+ T cells from blood cultured with regulatory dendritic cells. Source of these receptors: a human donor in good health. Both conserved end residues are part of each CDR3. D genes are given only for firm matches. Not all rows give a size; the values are once, few, many and, for expanded clones, a class.

J	size	D	V	DNA	CDR3
TRBJ1-2	NA	TRBD1	TRBV5-1	TGCGCCAGCAGCTTGGGTCCCGGGACAGATATCTATGGCTACACCTTC	CASSLGPGTDIYGYTF
TRBJ1-1	NA	TRBD1	TRBV23-1	TGCGCCAGCAGTTTAGATCCGGGACAGGGGCGAGCTTTCTTT	CASSLDPGQGRAFF
TRBJ2-1	NA	NA	TRBV6-5	TGTGCCAGCGGGGGCGTCTCCTACAATGAGCAGTTCTTC	CASGGVSYNEQFF
TRBJ2-1	NA	NA	TRBV11-2	TGTGCCAGCAGCTTTCTTGACAATGAGCAGTTCTTC	CASSFLDNEQFF
TRBJ1-1	NA	TRBD1	TRBV7-9	TGTGCCAGCAGCTCCCACGAGGTTCAGGGGGCGCGATCTGAAGCTTTCTTT	CASSSHEVQGARSEAFF
TRBJ2-1	NA	TRBD2	TRBV11-2	TGTGCCAGCAGCTTAGGGCGGGGGGTATACAATGAGCAGTTCTTC	CASSLGRGVYNEQFF
TRBJ2-2	few	NA	TRBV25-1	TGTGCCAGCAGTGAAGGAAGGGTTTTCGGGGAGCTGTTTTTT	CASSEGRVFGELFF
TRBJ2-2	NA	TRBD1	TRBV19	TGTGCCAGTAGTATAGTAGGACAGGGTACCCCCGGGGAGCTGTTTTTT	CASSIVGQGTPGELFF
TRBJ2-7	NA	TRBD1	TRBV6-1	TGTGCCAGCAGAAGCACAGGGGGTAGCTCCTACGAGCAGTACTTC	CASRSTGGSSYEQYF
TRBJ1-6	NA	NA	TRBV7-9	TGTGCCAGCAGCTTGGACGGGGGTAGATCACCCCTCCACTTT	CASSLDGGRSPLHF
TRBJ1-4	NA	TRBD1	TRBV6-1	TGTGCCAGCAGTGAGGTGTCTGCGACAGGGGATGAAAAACTGTTTTTT	CASSEVSATGDEKLFF
TRBJ2-1	NA	TRBD2	TRBV6-5	TGTGCCAGCAGTTACGGGACTAGCCTCTACAATGAGCAGTTCTTC	CASSYGTSLYNEQFF
TRBJ2-1	NA	NA	TRBV6-6	TGTGCCAGCAGTTACTCGATTTCCCAACGGGGAGCTCCGTTCTTC	CASSYSISQRGAPFF
TRBJ2-4	NA	TRBD2	TRBV6-1	TGTGCCAGCAGTGAAGAGGTTGGCGGGGGGGCCAAAAACATTCAGTACTTC	CASSEEVGGGAKNIQYF
TRBJ1-1	NA	NA	TRBV15	TGTGCCACCAGGGTCGGCCCGGGCACTGAAGCTTTCTTT	CATRVGPGTEAFF
TRBJ2-7	NA	TRBD1	TRBV4-1	TGCGCCAGCAGCCCTATTACGACAGGGACCTACGAGCAGTACTTC	CASSPITTGTYEQYF
TRBJ2-3	NA	NA	TRBV6-1	TGTGCCAGCAGTGCACTTTTTGGGGGTGCCGATACGCAGTATTTT	CASSALFGGADTQYF
TRBJ2-2	few	TRBD2	TRBV6-4	TGTGCCAGCAGTGACACTAGCGGGGGGGCCACCGGGGAGCTGTTTTTT	CASSDTSGGATGELFF
TRBJ2-5	NA	NA	TRBV28	TGTGCCAGCAGCTACCACTCCGGGGAGATCATGGTACAAGAGACCCAGTACTTC	CASSYHSGEIMVQETQYF
TRBJ2-6	few	TRBD1	TRBV2	TGTGCCAGCAGTCTGCGACAGGGCTACAGCTCTGGGGCCAACGTCCTGACTTTC	CASSLRQGYSSGANVLTF
TRBJ2-3	NA	TRBD1	TRBV7-9	TGTGCCAGCAGTTGGGACAGGGAACAAGATACGCAGTATTTT	CASSWDREQDTQYF
TRBJ2-3	NA	TRBD1	TRBV6-4	TGTGCCAGCAGTGACGGGACAGGGGGCCCAGATACGCAGTATTTT	CASSDGTGGPDTQYF
TRBJ2-7	NA	TRBD2	TRBV5-4	TGTGCCAGCAGGGCTAGCGGGAGCCTAAGGGAGCAGTACTTC	CASRASGSLREQYF
TRBJ1-1	NA	NA	TRBV7-8	TGTGCCAGCAGCTCGGAACGAGTTAACACTGAAGCTTTCTTT	CASSSERVNTEAFF
TRBJ2-7	NA	NA	TRBV6-1	TGTGCCAGCAGTGAGGAGGCAGGTGGTTCCTACGAGCAGTACTTC	CASSEEAGGSYEQYF
TRBJ1-5	NA	NA	TRBV27	TGTGCCAGCAAAAGGACTGGGGGTGACGGCCAGCCCCAGCATTTT	CASKRTGGDGQPQHF
TRBJ2-7	NA	TRBD1	TRBV19	TGTGCCAGTAGTCCCGAACAGGGGGCGGCCTCCTACGAGCAGTACTTC	CASSPEQGAASYEQYF
TRBJ2-1	NA	NA	TRBV6-5	TGTGCCAGCAGTTACGGGAGCGGGTACAATGAGCAGTTCTTC	CASSYGSGYNEQFF
TRBJ2-6	NA	NA	TRBV19	TGTGCCAGTAGTATAATTGAGGGCTCTGGGGCCAACGTCCTGACTTTC	CASSIIEGSGANVLTF
TRBJ1-1	NA	NA	TRBV7-7	TGTGCTAGCAGCTTCGACAGAGGAACTGAAGCTTTCTTT	CASSFDRGTEAFF
TRBJ2-3	NA	TRBD2	TRBV7-8	TGTGCCAGCAGCGTATTAGCGGGGGGTAGCACAGATACGCAGTATTTT	CASSVLAGGSTDTQYF
TRBJ2-5	NA	TRBD2	TRBV11-2	TGTGCCAGCAGCCCGGGTCTAGCGGGGGCACTATACCGGGAGACCCAGTACTTC	CASSPGLAGALYRETQYF
TRBJ1-1	once	NA	TRBV6-5	TGTGCCAGCAGTTACTCGATCGGGGTGTTCACTGAAGCTTTCTTT	CASSYSIGVFTEAFF
TRBJ2-7	NA	TRBD2	TRBV29-1	TGCAGCGCGACTAGCACTGACGAGCAGTACTTC	CSATSTDEQYF
TRBJ2-1	NA	TRBD2	TRBV11-3	TGTGCCAGCAGCCCTAGCGGGGGGACCTACAATGAGCAGTTCTTC	CASSPSGGTYNEQFF
TRBJ1-1	NA	NA	TRBV5-4	TGTGCCAGCAGCTTGGCACAGGGGAACACTGAAGCTTTCTTT	CASSLAQGNTEAFF
TRBJ1-1	NA	NA	TRBV9	TGTGCCAGCAGCCCTCCCGACAGCATGAACACTGAAGCTTTCTTT	CASSPPDSMNTEAFF
TRBJ2-7	few	NA	TRBV2	TGTGCCAGCAGTGAAGCCGCCGCGTACGAGCAGTACTTC	CASSEAAAYEQYF
TRBJ1-6	NA	NA	TRBV27	TGTGCCAGCAGTTTACCCCCCTCACTCCCCGATTCACCCCTCCACTTT	CASSLPPSLPDSPLHF
TRBJ2-1	NA	NA	TRBV28	TGTGCCAGCAGCCAAGGACACCGCCCCTACAATGAGCAGTTCTTC	CASSQGHRPYNEQFF
TRBJ2-3	NA	TRBD2	TRBV4-3	TGCGCCAGCAGCCAAGAACTAGCGTACACAGATACGCAGTATTTT	CASSQELAYTDTQYF
TRBJ1-2	few	NA	TRBV6-5	TGTGCCAGCAGTTACTCGGACAACTATGGCTACACCTTC	CASSYSDNYGYTF
TRBJ2-1	few	TRBD2	TRBV30	TGTGCCTGGAGTGTAGCGGGACTAGAATACAATGAGCAGTTCTTC	CAWSVAGLEYNEQFF
TRBJ1-2	NA	NA	TRBV28	TGTGCCAGCAGTTCGATGAATTCCAACTATGGCTACACCTTC	CASSSMNSNYGYTF
TRBJ1-1	NA	NA	TRBV15	TGTGCCACCAGCGTTCGGGGCCCGGTATCATCTTTCTTT	CATSVRGPVSSFF
TRBJ2-3	NA	TRBD1	TRBV2	TGTGCCAGCCCAGGGGGCGCAGATACGCAGTATTTT	CASPGGADTQYF
TRBJ1-4	NA	NA	TRBV12-5	TGTGCTAGTGGTTTGTGGAGGCCGTCAGGGAATGAAAAACTGTTTTTT	CASGLWRPSGNEKLFF
TRBJ1-1	NA	NA	TRBV19	TGTGCCAGTAGTATCACGGCAGGGGTGAACACTGAAGCTTTCTTT	CASSITAGVNTEAFF
TRBJ1-5	once	NA	TRBV4-1	TGCGCCAGCAGCCAAGATGCCTGGGGGGGAAATAAGCCCCAGCATTTT	CASSQDAWGGNKPQHF
TRBJ2-3	NA	NA	TRBV7-8	TGTGCCAGCCAAACTGGCCCCGGCACAGATACGCAGTATTTT	CASQTGPGTDTQYF
TRBJ1-2	NA	NA	TRBV7-8	TGTGCCAGCAGCCGAACGGGCTCAAGATACTATGGCTACACCTTC	CASSRTGSRYYGYTF
TRBJ1-2	NA	TRBD1	TRBV2	TGTGCCAGCAGGAAGGACAGGGTCGACAGGTTAGCTAACTATGGCTACACCTTC	CASRKDRVDRLANYGYTF
TRBJ1-4	NA	NA	TRBV9	TGTGCCAGCAGCGTAGCCTGGGGGGTCGGTGAAAAACTGTTTTTT	CASSVAWGVGEKLFF